The clone carrying this T cell receptor (beta chain) has just a few counts. Its antigen is undetermined. This specimen comes from a study of beta chain features in type 1 diabetes. Broader study findings: Moderate but significant shortening of TCRB CDR3s was recorded in all four CD4+ subsets from Type 1 diabetes patients. Among patients, naive, central memory and Treg TCRB repertoires appeared more similar than among healthy donors.

Over 95% purity was reached by all sorted populations. The CDR3 sequence is 15 residues long. Germline assignment: CDR1 SGHTA and CDR2 FQGTGA. Between the trimmed V and J ends, which lost 2 bases and 2 bases, there was a span of 7 bases. Every bit of the isolated RNA underwent reverse transcription, so sequencing read expressed TCRB transcripts. Naive, central memory and regulatory T cell samples yielded some 3.9 million reads on average. This table comes from immunoSEQ multiplex PCR, and its TCRdb copy is limited to in-frame clones, with some not included. The repertoire holds hundreds of thousands of clones, around 12% seen once, with approximately 0.015% in the top ten.

Material for sequencing was naive CD4+ T cells from blood. This TCR derives from a man aged 18 to 29 in good health. The chain recombines TRBV7-3 with TRBJ2-6; unclear D gene. The CDR3 DNA follows: TGTGCCAGCAGCTTAGCAAGCCCTGGGGCCAACGTCCTGACTTTC. It yields the protein CASSLASPGANVLTF.